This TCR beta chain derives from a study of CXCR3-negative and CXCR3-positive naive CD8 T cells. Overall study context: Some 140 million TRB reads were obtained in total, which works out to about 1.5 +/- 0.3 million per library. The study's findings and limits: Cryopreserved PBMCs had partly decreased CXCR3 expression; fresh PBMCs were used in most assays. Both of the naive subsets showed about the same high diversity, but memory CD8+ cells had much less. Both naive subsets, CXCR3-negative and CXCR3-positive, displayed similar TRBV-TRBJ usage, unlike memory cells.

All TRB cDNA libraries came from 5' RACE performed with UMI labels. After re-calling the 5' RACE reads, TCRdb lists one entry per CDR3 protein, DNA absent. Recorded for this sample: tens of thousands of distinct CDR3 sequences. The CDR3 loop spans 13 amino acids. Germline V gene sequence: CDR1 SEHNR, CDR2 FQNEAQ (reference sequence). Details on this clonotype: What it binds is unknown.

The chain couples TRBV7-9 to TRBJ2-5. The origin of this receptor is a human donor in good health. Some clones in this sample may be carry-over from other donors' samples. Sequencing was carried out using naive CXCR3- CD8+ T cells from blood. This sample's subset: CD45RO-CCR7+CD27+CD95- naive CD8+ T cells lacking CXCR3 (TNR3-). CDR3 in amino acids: CASRSREQETQYF.